The sequence of this TCR beta chain was determined in a study of blood T cell repertoires in COVID-19. At the level of the study: COVID-19 samples, acute and convalescent, were from the United States, Italy and Spain. From T cells, B-cell-depleted T cells, or PBMCs came the material, which was cDNA or gDNA.

The germline V gene has CDR1 SQVTM and CDR2 ANQGSEA. With 6 bases clipped from V and 9 bases from J, the junction kept 7 bases outside the gene matches. The CDR3 consists of 14 residues. Assay: immunoSEQ multiplex PCR; the TCRdb copy retains only in-frame clones and omits some. The sample lists about 68,000 clones, roughly 80% occurring once. The sequenced material came from peripheral blood. The V gene is TRBV29-1, the J gene TRBJ2-1, with 14 bases lining up with TRBD2. The TCR was taken from a middle-aged man with active COVID-19. CDR3 protein: CSVLGLAGVGEQFF. The CDR3 nucleotides read TGCAGCGTCTTGGGACTAGCGGGAGTGGGTGAGCAGTTCTTC.